This T cell receptor (beta chain) was recorded in a study of blood T cell repertoires in COVID-19. The overall study: Specimens from acute and convalescent COVID-19 originated in the United States, Italy and Spain. The analysed material was cDNA or gDNA that came from T cells, B-cell-depleted T cells, or PBMCs.

This clone was seen a handful of times. Source study methods: Amplification with reference gene primers provided the estimates of nucleated cell counts. Method: immunoSEQ multiplex PCR; TCRdb's copy keeps in-frame clones and lacks some. V and J calls and clone size follow that table, whereas D and trimming were derived from the DNA. Here the sample spans about 59,000 clones, roughly 80% being singletons. Trimming cost V 5 bases and J 0 bases, with 7 bases left between them. This CDR3 has 13 residues. Germline V CDR1 and CDR2: MNHEY, SVGAGI. The receptor was isolated from a woman in her 70s with acute or convalescent COVID-19. The rearrangement links TRBV6-5 to TRBJ1-1; a weak D match, TRBD1 (5 bases). Sequencing was done on a sample of peripheral blood. The CDR3 DNA reads TGTGCCAGCAGTCGACAGATGAACACTGAAGCTTTCTTT. It yields the protein CASSRQMNTEAFF.